These 4 T cell receptor beta chains originate from one sample sequenced in a study of Graves' ophthalmopathy and Graves' hyperthyroidism (dated by TCRdb to 2016 to 2019). For sequencing, an Illumina HiSeq 2000 was employed. TCR beta CDR3 regions were amplified from RNA transcripts for repertoire sequencing. A first-round RT-PCR used HTBI primers with the Qiagen OneStep RT-PCR kit, followed by a second-round multiplex PCR, size selection and purification. TCRdb cleaned the public reads at Q25 with fastp, built clones with MiXCR and kept in-frame beta chains. Rows with a matching CDR3 protein are joined into one entry that keeps the most common DNA and genes. This sample comprises about 210,000 distinct CDR3 sequences, approximately 29% of them detected only once. Approximately 8.2% of the sample is in the top ten clones. Input material: peripheral blood. Source of these receptors: a man aged 45-60 years with Graves' ophthalmopathy. Donor details come from another sample of the same person, matched by shared clones.

This clonotype came up many times. The chain has TRBV5-1 and TRBJ1-1; the match to TRBD1 covers 8 bases. V was pared by 5 bases and J by 1 base, with 4 bases of the junction left unmatched. The CDR3 runs 14 residues. Germline values: CDR1 SGHRS, CDR2 YFSETQ. The CDR3 nucleotides read TGCGCCAGCAGTGGGGACAGGAGGAACACTGAAGCTTTCTTT. Amino acids: CASSGDRRNTEAFF.

This clonotype was seen many times. The chain links TRBV5-1 to TRBJ2-7; D gene uncertain. V lost 0 bases and J lost 4, with 8 bases in between. The germline V gene has CDR1 SGHRS and CDR2 YFSETQ. CDR3 length: 13 residues. DNA for the CDR3: TGCGCCAGCAGCTTGGAGTCGGGTTACGAGCAGTACTTC. This encodes CASSLESGYEQYF.

This clonotype came up once. No conserved phenylalanine or tryptophan ends this CDR3, so it is likely a read error. The V gene is TRBV28, the J gene TRBJ2-4; D uncertain. CDR3 length: 15 residues. V lost 2 bases and J lost 0, with 8 bases in between. CDR1 is MDHEN and CDR2 is SYDVKM in the germline V gene. The chain's CDR3 is CASSLGVPAKNIQYL. DNA of the CDR3: TGTGCCAGCAGTTTAGGAGTACCAGCCAAAAACATTCAGTACCTC.

The gene calls are TRBV30 and TRBJ1-1, with unresolved D. Germline values: CDR1 GTSNPN, CDR2 SVGIG (reference sequence). The CDR3 runs 14 residues. Trimming removed 0 bases at V and 0 bases at J, with 8 bases between. CDR3 amino acids: CAWSVPGMNTEAFF. CDR3 coding DNA: TGTGCCTGGAGTGTACCGGGAATGAACACTGAAGCTTTCTTT.